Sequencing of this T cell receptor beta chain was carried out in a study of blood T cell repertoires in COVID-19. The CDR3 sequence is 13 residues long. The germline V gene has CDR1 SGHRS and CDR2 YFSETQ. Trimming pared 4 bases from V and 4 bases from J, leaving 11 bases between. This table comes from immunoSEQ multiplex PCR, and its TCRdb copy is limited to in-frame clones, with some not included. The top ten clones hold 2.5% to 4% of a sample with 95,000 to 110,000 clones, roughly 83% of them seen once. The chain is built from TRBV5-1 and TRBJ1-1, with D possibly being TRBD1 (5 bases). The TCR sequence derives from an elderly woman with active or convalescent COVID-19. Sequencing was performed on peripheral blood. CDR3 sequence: CASSIAQGTEAFF. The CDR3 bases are TGCGCCAGCAGCATAGCCCAGGGCACTGAAGCTTTCTTT.